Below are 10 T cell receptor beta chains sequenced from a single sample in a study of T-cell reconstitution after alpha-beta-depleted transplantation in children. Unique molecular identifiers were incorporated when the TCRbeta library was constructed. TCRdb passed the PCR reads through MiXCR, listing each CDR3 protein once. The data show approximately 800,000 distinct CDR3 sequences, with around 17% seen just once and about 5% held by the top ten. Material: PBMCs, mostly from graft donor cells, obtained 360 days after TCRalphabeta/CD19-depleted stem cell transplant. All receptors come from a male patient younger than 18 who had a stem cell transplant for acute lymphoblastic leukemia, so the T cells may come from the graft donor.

The CDR3 DNA reads as TGTGCCACCAGTCGGCCGACAGATCCAAGCTACAGGCAGTACTTC. Translation gives CATSRPTDPSYRQYF. This chain connects TRBV24-1 to TRBJ2-7; D may be TRBD1 (5 bases). The V end was cut by 6 bases, the J end by 9 bases, with 23 bases between. The CDR3 consists of 15 residues. Looked up from germline, CDR1 is KGHDR and CDR2 is SFDVKD.

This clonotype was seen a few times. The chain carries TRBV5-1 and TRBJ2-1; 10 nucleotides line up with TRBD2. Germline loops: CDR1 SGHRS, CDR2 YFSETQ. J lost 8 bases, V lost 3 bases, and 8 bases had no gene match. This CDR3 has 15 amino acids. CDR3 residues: CASSSAGGRMDEQFF. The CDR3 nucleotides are TGCGCCAGCAGCTCAGCGGGAGGGCGGATGGATGAGCAGTTCTTC.

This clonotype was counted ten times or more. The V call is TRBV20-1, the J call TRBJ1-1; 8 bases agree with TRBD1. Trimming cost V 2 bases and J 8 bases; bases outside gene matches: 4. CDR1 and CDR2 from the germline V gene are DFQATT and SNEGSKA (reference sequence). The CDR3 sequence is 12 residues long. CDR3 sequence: CSARQGASEAFF. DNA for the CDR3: TGCAGTGCTAGACAGGGGGCCTCGGAAGCTTTCTTT.

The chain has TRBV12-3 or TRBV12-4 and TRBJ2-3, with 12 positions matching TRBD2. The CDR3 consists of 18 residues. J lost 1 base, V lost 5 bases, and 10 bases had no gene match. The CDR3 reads CASSPSTSGSPRTDTQYF. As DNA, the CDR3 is TGTGCCAGCAGTCCCTCGACTAGCGGGAGCCCACGCACAGATACGCAGTATTTT.

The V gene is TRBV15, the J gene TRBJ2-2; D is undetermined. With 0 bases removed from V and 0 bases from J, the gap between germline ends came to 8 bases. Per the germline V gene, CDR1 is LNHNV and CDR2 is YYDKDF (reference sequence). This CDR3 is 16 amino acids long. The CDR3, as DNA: TGTGCCACCAGCAGAGAGGGCGGAGCGAACACCGGGGAGCTGTTTTTT. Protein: CATSREGGANTGELFF.

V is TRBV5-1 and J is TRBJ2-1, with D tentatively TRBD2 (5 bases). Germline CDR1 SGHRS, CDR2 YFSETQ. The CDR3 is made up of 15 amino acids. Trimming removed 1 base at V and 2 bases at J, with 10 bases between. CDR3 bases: TGCGCCAGCAGCTTGATCCTAGCCCCCTACAATGAGCAGTTCTTC. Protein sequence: CASSLILAPYNEQFF.

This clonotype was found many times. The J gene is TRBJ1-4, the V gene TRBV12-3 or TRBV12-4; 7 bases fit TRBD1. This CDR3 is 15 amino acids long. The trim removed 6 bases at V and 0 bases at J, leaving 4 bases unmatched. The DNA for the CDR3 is TGTGCCAGCAGAGGACAGGTTGCAACTAATGAAAAACTGTTTTTT. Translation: CASRGQVATNEKLFF.

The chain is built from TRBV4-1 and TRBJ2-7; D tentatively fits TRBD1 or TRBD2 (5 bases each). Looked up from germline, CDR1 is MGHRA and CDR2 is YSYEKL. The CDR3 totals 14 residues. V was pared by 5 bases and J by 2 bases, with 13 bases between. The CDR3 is CASSSPGATYEQYF. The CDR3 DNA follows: TGCGCCAGCAGCTCCCCCGGGGCGACCTACGAGCAGTACTTC.

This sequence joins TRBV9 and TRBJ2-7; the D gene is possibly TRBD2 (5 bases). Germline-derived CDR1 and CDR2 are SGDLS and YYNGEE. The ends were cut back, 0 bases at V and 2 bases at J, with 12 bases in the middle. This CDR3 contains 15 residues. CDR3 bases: TGTGCCAGCAGCGTAGCAAGCGGAAACACCTACGAGCAGTACTTC. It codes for CASSVASGNTYEQYF.

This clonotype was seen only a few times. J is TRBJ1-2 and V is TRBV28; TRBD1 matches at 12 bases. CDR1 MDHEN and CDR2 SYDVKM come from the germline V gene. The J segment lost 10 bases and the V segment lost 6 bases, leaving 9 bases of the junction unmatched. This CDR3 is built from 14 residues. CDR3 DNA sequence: TGTGCCAGCAGGGAAGGGACAGGGGGCATCAACTACACCTTC. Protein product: CASREGTGGINYTF.